Following are 10 T cell receptor beta chains from one sample sequenced in a study of blood T cells in healthy people across ages (dated by TCRdb to about 2015). Library method: 5' RACE. This sample was sequenced with an Illumina HiSeq 2500. A second PCR of roughly 7 to 11 cycles was performed with a sample-barcoded 5' primer and a J-beta primer mix. In-frame beta chains were kept once TCRdb had trimmed the public reads at Q25 with fastp and called clones with MiXCR. Every distinct CDR3 protein forms one entry, paired with its most common genes and DNA. The sample table holds roughly 1,100,000 distinct CDR3 sequences, of which about 25% were seen once. The ten largest clones represent about 0.69% of the sample. These sequences were also reported in another study, on T cells of mothers and their children.

What was sequenced was blood. The receptors were gathered from a girl aged 2-10 years in good health.

In this sample, this clonotype turned up once. The genes are TRBV20-1 and TRBJ2-3; D is unclear. CDR1 is DFQATT and CDR2 is SNEGSKA in the germline V gene (reference sequence). The CDR3 loop spans 10 amino acids. V was shortened by 0 bases and J by 7 bases, with 2 bases between the two germline ends. The CDR3 region is CSARDYTQYF. The CDR3 DNA reads TGCAGTGCTAGAGATTATACGCAGTATTTT.

A few counts support this clonotype. This rearrangement joins TRBV9 to TRBJ2-3; 9 bases match TRBD2. The CDR3 length is 15 residues. Germline CDR1 reads SGDLS; CDR2 reads YYNGEE. The V segment lost 3 bases and the J segment 2 bases; nucleotides outside the gene matches: 4. The CDR3, as DNA: TGTGCCAGCAGCGGCAGACTAGCGGACACAGATACGCAGTATTTT. This sequence encodes CASSGRLADTDTQYF.

The V call is TRBV5-8, the J call TRBJ2-4; D not certain. Trimming stripped 3 bases from V and 3 bases from J, with 19 bases between. CDR3 size: 17 residues. Germline CDR1 SGHTS, CDR2 YDEGEE. This chain's CDR3 is CASSYAGRRLDKNIQYF. The CDR3 DNA reads TGTGCCAGCAGCTACGCCGGGCGTCGGTTAGACAAAAACATTCAGTACTTC.

This chain links TRBV20-1 with TRBJ2-5; no definite D call. Germline lookup yields CDR1 DFQATT and CDR2 SNEGSKA (reference sequence). V was clipped by 5 bases and J by 7 bases, with 17 bases between them. CDR3 length: 13 amino acids. CDR3 DNA sequence: TGCAGTGCTCCTCGACTTCAAACGGGGACCCAGTACTTC. It yields the protein CSAPRLQTGTQYF.

V gene TRBV2 combines with J gene TRBJ1-1; perhaps TRBD1 as D (5 bases). CDR3 length equals 13 residues. Germline V CDR1 and CDR2: SNHLY, FYNNEI. V lost 7 bases and J 8 bases, leaving 17 bases between the germline ends. CDR3 in amino acids: CASTRGEVTEAFF. The CDR3 DNA is TGTGCCAGCACCCGAGGGGAGGTCACCGAAGCTTTCTTT. Drawing the rest from reference TRBV2 and TRBJ1-1, the complete variable domain is EPEVTQTPSHQVTQMGQEVILRCVPISNHLYFYWYRQILGQKVEFLVSFYNNEISEKSEIFDDQFSVERPDGSNFTLKIRSTKLEDSAMYFCASTRGEVTEAFFGQGTRLTVV.

The V gene is TRBV6-2 or TRBV6-3, the J gene TRBJ1-1, with D maybe TRBD1 (6 bases). This CDR3 comprises 13 residues. Trimming took 7 bases from V and 4 from J, leaving 13 bases between them. Looked up from germline, CDR1 is MNHEY and CDR2 is SVGEGT. DNA of the CDR3: TGTGCCAGCACCACTACAGGGATCACTGAAGCTTTCTTT. Its protein is CASTTTGITEAFF.

The J gene is TRBJ2-5, the V gene TRBV20-1, with 8 bases identical to TRBD1. This CDR3 is built from 14 residues. V shed 2 bases, J shed 3 bases, and the junction held 5 bases outside the gene matches. Germline-derived CDR1 and CDR2 are DFQATT and SNEGSKA (reference sequence). CDR3 amino acids: CSARKQGVEETQYF. The CDR3 DNA follows: TGCAGTGCTAGAAAACAGGGGGTTGAAGAGACCCAGTACTTC.

V gene TRBV6-1 combines with J gene TRBJ2-6, with D possibly being TRBD2 (7 bases). This CDR3 spans 23 amino acids. V dropped 2 bases and J dropped 2 bases, with 31 bases sitting between them. CDR1 is MNHNS, CDR2 SASEGT, per germline. This chain's CDR3 is CASSERILFAGARSRTGANVLTF. CDR3 DNA sequence: TGTGCCAGCAGTGAAAGAATCCTGTTTGCGGGGGCCCGCAGCCGTACTGGGGCCAACGTCCTGACTTTC.

Only a few counts were recorded for this clonotype. The rearrangement joins TRBV28 to TRBJ2-2; the D gene is possibly TRBD1 (6 bases). V was pared by 8 bases and J by 7 bases, with 14 bases between. The CDR3 has 13 amino acids. Germline-derived CDR1 and CDR2 are MDHEN and SYDVKM. The CDR3 DNA sequence: TGTGCCAGCTGTCGACAGGCTAGCGGGGAGCTGTTTTTT. It specifies CASCRQASGELFF.

This clonotype was seen only a few times. The chain has TRBV7-3 and TRBJ2-2, with D perhaps assigned TRBD1 or TRBD2 (5 bases each). The germline V gene has CDR1 SGHTA and CDR2 FQGTGA. V lost 1 base to trimming and J lost 4 bases, with 16 bases between them. The CDR3 runs to 17 residues. CDR3 DNA: TGTGCCAGCAGCTTAAGAGGGACCACGTTGGGCACCGGGGAGCTGTTTTTT. Amino acid sequence: CASSLRGTTLGTGELFF.